The 3 T cell receptor beta chains given below trace back to one sample, sequenced in a study of beta chain features in type 1 diabetes. Every bit of the isolated RNA underwent reverse transcription, so sequencing read expressed TCRB transcripts. Some clones are missing from TCRdb's copy, which holds only in-frame ones; the method was immunoSEQ multiplex PCR. This sample has hundreds of thousands of clones, with approximately 28% found just once. The sample was naive CD4+ T cells from blood. Receptors were obtained from a man aged 18 to 29 in good health.

This rearrangement joins TRBV7-2 to TRBJ2-7; 14 positions match TRBD2. This CDR3 is built from 17 residues. V shed 1 base, J shed 4 bases, and the junction held 6 bases outside the gene matches. Germline V CDR1 and CDR2: SGHTA, FQGNSA. The CDR3: CASSLGAGTSGSYEQYF. Written as DNA, the CDR3 is TGTGCCAGCAGCTTAGGGGCTGGGACTAGCGGGAGTTACGAGCAGTACTTC.

CDR3 amino acids: CASSRDRNEKLFF. Here the CDR3 DNA reads TGTGCCAGCAGCAGGGACAGGAATGAAAAACTGTTTTTT. The V gene is TRBV7-9, the J gene TRBJ1-4; the match to TRBD1 covers 8 bases. Trimming removed 5 bases from V and 5 bases from J; junction bases left unmatched: 1. The CDR3 is 13 residues long. Germline V lookup: CDR1 SEHNR, CDR2 FQNEAQ (reference sequence).

About this clone itself: Sequence at one end of the junction differs from germline and may be a read error. CDR3 in DNA: TGTGCCTGGATGGCCTTCTGGGGGGAGACCCAATACTTC. Translation: CAWMAFWGETQYF. The rearrangement links TRBV30 to TRBJ2-5; D possibly corresponds to TRBD2 (6 bases). The CDR3 is made up of 13 amino acids. The V gene's germline CDR1 is GTSNPN and CDR2 SVGIG (reference sequence).